Listed here are 10 T cell receptor beta chains from one sample, sequenced in a study of OX40 agonist ivuxolimab in advanced cancers. Libraries were prepared by immunoSEQ multiplex PCR; TCRdb keeps only in-frame clonotypes and omits some of them. Altogether tens of thousands of clones are present, roughly three quarters being singletons, with the ten largest covering approximately 5%. This specimen consisted of CD4+ or CD8+ T cells sorted from blood, obtained in a trial of the OX40 agonist ivuxolimab. The receptors were gathered from an adult with an advanced solid tumor such as melanoma, head and neck, liver or kidney cancer.

The genes are TRBV5-1 and TRBJ2-7; the match to TRBD2 covers 7 bases. CDR3 length: 15 amino acids. Germline loops: CDR1 SGHRS, CDR2 YFSETQ. V gave up 5 bases and J gave up 1 base; unmatched junction bases: 9. The CDR3 region has the DNA TGCGCCAGCAGAGAGGGAGGGGTTAGTTCCTACGAGCAGTACTTC. This codes for CASREGGVSSYEQYF.

The V and J genes are TRBV18 and TRBJ2-6; the D is unclear. Trimming took off 2 bases at V and 2 bases at J, with 13 bases between the two ends. In germline, CDR1 is KGHSH, CDR2 LQKENI. CDR3 length equals 17 residues. The CDR3 loop is CASSPMTSGPGANVLTF. The CDR3 DNA reads as TGTGCCAGCTCACCAATGACGTCTGGCCCTGGGGCCAACGTCCTGACTTTC.

The rearrangement joins TRBV28 to TRBJ1-2; D gene uncertain. CDR3 length: 13 amino acids. Germline lookup yields CDR1 MDHEN and CDR2 SYDVKM. Trimming stripped 7 bases from V and 11 bases from J, with 20 bases between. The CDR3 coding sequence is TGTGCCAGCATCACGCCGGGAACCAAGGGTTACACCTTC. Translated: CASITPGTKGYTF.

This chain links TRBV7-6 with TRBJ2-1, with no clear D. CDR1 and CDR2 from the germline V gene are SGHVS and FNYEAQ. This CDR3 has 13 amino acids. V gave up 4 bases and J gave up 2 bases, with 6 bases separating them. This CDR3 reads CASSSEPYNEQFF. CDR3 DNA sequence: TGTGCCAGCAGCTCCGAGCCCTACAATGAGCAGTTCTTC.

This clone was detected once. V gene TRBV6-1 combines with J gene TRBJ1-5; no definite D call. Germline CDR1 and CDR2: MNHNS and SASEGT. The CDR3 loop spans 15 amino acids. Between the trimmed V and J ends, which lost 5 bases and 0 bases, there was a span of 11 bases. The CDR3 region is CASSLGRYSNQPQHF. The CDR3 DNA reads as TGTGCCAGCAGTCTAGGACGGTATAGCAATCAGCCCCAGCATTTT.

The chain links TRBV6-5 to TRBJ2-7; D ambiguous. The V gene lost 6 bases and the J gene lost 7 bases, with 19 bases spanning the gap. Germline V gene data show CDR1 as MNHEY and CDR2 as SVGAGI. This CDR3 comprises 14 residues. CDR3 DNA sequence: TGTGCCAGCAGCCCCACCTTTGGACGTCAAGAGCAGTACTTC. Protein: CASSPTFGRQEQYF.

The CDR3 DNA follows: TGTGCCAGCAGTGACCCGACAGGGGTGATCTATGGCTACACCTTC. It specifies CASSDPTGVIYGYTF. This sequence joins TRBV6-1 and TRBJ1-2, with 8 nucleotides matching TRBD1. The CDR3 has 15 residues. Germline V gives CDR1 MNHNS, CDR2 SASEGT. V trimming: 3 bases; J trimming: 4 bases; junction bases outside the gene matches: 7.

The rearrangement uses TRBV6-6 and TRBJ2-1, with a possible D match to TRBD2 (6 bases). With 6 bases removed from V and 9 bases from J, the gap between germline ends came to 15 bases. The germline CDR1 and CDR2 sequences are MNHNY and SVGAGI (reference sequence). This CDR3 has 13 residues. The CDR3 region is CASSPGRGSEQFF. The CDR3 nucleotides read TGTGCCAGCAGCCCGGGGCGGGGAAGTGAGCAGTTCTTC.

The genes are TRBV7-2 and TRBJ1-2, with TRBD1 matching over 7 bases. CDR1 is SGHTA and CDR2 is FQGNSA in the germline V gene. The CDR3 totals 16 residues. The junction had 11 bases not matched to a gene; V was cut back by 0 bases and J by 7 bases. CDR3 DNA: TGTGCCAGCAGCTTAGCCCGGGACAGTATAGTAGGTGGCTACACCTTC. Protein product: CASSLARDSIVGGYTF. Full variable domain (outside the CDR3, taken from reference TRBV7-2 and TRBJ1-2): GAGVSQSPSNKVTEKGKDVELRCDPISGHTALYWYRQSLGQGLEFLIYFQGNSAPDKSGLPSDRFSAERTGGSVSTLTIQRTQQEDSAVYLCASSLARDSIVGGYTFGSGTRLTVV.

The chain has TRBV5-1 and TRBJ2-2, with TRBD2 identical over 9 bases. The V gene's germline CDR1 is SGHRS and CDR2 YFSETQ. The CDR3 has 14 residues. The V and J ends lost 8 bases and 3 bases, in that order; junction bases with no gene match: 5. The CDR3 sequence: CASSGSIDTGELFF. CDR3 nucleotide sequence: TGCGCCAGTAGCGGGAGTATAGACACCGGGGAGCTGTTTTTT.